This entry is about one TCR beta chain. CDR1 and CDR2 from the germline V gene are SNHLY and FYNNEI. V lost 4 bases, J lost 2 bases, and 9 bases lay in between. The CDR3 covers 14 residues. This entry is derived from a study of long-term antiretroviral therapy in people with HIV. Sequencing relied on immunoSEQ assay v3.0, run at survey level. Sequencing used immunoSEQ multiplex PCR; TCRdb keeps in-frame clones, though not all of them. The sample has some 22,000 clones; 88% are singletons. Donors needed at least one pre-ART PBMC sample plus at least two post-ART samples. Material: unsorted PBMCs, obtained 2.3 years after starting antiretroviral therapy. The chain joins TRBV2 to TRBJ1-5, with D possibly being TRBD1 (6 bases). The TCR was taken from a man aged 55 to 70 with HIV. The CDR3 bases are TGTGCCAGCAGTGTTCCAGGGGGCAATCAGCCCCAGCATTTT. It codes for CASSVPGGNQPQHF. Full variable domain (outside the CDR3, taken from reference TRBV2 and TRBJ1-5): EPEVTQTPSHQVTQMGQEVILRCVPISNHLYFYWYRQILGQKVEFLVSFYNNEISEKSEIFDDQFSVERPDGSNFTLKIRSTKLEDSAMYFCASSVPGGNQPQHFGDGTRLSIL.